This T cell receptor (beta chain) stems from a study of blood T cells in healthy people across ages. Germline V gene sequence: CDR1 SEHNR, CDR2 FQNEAQ (reference sequence). The V and J ends lost 4 bases and 4 bases respectively, with 16 bases between them. The CDR3 length is 15 residues. Primed by a sample-barcoded 5' primer and a J-beta primer mix, a second PCR proceeded for about 7 to 12 cycles. TCRdb reprocessed the 5' RACE reads with MiXCR, giving one entry per CDR3 protein. The table has about 720,000 distinct CDR3 sequences, about 20% seen once. The clonotype comes from a man aged 65 to 85 in good health. The gene calls are TRBV7-9 and TRBJ1-2, with no clear D. The sample was blood. CDR3 residues: CASSYQTNHPYGYTF. Written as DNA, the CDR3 is TGTGCCAGCAGCTATCAGACAAATCACCCCTATGGCTACACCTTC.